This T cell receptor beta chain was identified in a study of blood T cells in healthy people across ages. A second PCR of 7 to 11 cycles used a sample-barcoded 5' primer and a J-beta primer mix. Each cDNA was tagged by a template-switch adaptor containing 12 random nucleotides. TCRdb fed the 5' RACE reads into MiXCR, producing one record per CDR3 protein. The profile shows approximately 2,000,000 distinct CDR3 sequences, 30% to 40% of them singletons. What was sequenced was blood. The clonotype comes from a human donor in good health.

The CDR3 DNA sequence: TGTGCCAGTAGCCCGACTAGATTGGCCGAGACCCAGTACTTC. Translated, it gives CASSPTRLAETQYF. This chain links TRBV6-2 or TRBV6-3 with TRBJ2-5; perhaps TRBD2 as D (6 bases). The length of the CDR3 is 14 residues. The ends were cut back, 9 bases at V and 5 bases at J, with 19 bases in the middle. Looked up from germline, CDR1 is MNHEY and CDR2 is SVGEGT.